The 26 T cell receptor beta chains listed next were all sequenced from one sample in a study of blood T cell repertoires in COVID-19. The table came from immunoSEQ multiplex PCR; TCRdb's copy has only in-frame clones and leaves some out. The table lists 300,000 or so clones, around four fifths of them singletons. Sequencing was done on a sample of peripheral blood. These receptors all stem from a woman aged 50 to 65 with active or convalescent COVID-19.

This clone appeared a single time. This rearrangement joins TRBV3-1 (or the pseudogene TRBV3-2) to TRBJ2-1, with D uncertain. This CDR3 spans 14 amino acids. CDR1 and CDR2 (germline): LGHDT, YNNKEL (reference sequence). V shed 5 bases and J shed 2 bases, with 10 bases lying between them. The CDR3 DNA follows: TGTGCCAGCAGCTCCCCGGGTCCCTACAATGAGCAGTTCTTC. Translating gives CASSSPGPYNEQFF.

This clone was observed once. Other DNA sequences of this sample code for an identical CDR3. V is TRBV5-1 and J is TRBJ1-3; 9 bases map to TRBD1. J gave up 4 bases and V 3 bases, and 5 bases lay outside the gene matches. CDR1 is SGHRS and CDR2 is YFSETQ in the germline V gene. The CDR3 is made up of 15 amino acids. This CDR3 reads CASSSNRGQGNTIYF. For the CDR3, the DNA is TGCGCCAGCAGCTCCAACAGGGGGCAAGGAAACACCATATATTTT.

This clone has just one count. Sequence at one end of the junction differs from germline and may be a read error. The CDR3 sequence: CASSRDRGRSF. The DNA for the CDR3 is TGCGCCAGCAGTCGGGACAGGGGAAGGTCCTTC. The chain recombines TRBV23-1 with TRBJ1-2; 10 nucleotides match TRBD1. TRBV23-1 is classed as an ORF, of uncertain function. CDR3 size: 11 residues.

V gene TRBV7-8 combines with J gene TRBJ2-4; D not certain. With 4 bases removed from V and 7 bases from J, the gap between germline ends came to 5 bases. The CDR3 has 11 amino acids. The germline gives CDR1 SGHVS, CDR2 FQNEAQ. As DNA, the CDR3 is TGTGCCAGCAGCTCTGAGAACATTCAGTACTTC. It is translated as CASSSENIQYF.

This clone was observed at least ten times. This chain joins TRBV7-9 and TRBJ2-1, with TRBD2 as a possible D gene (6 bases). The CDR3 is 15 residues long. Germline CDR1 reads SEHNR; CDR2 reads FQNEAQ (reference sequence). V gave up 3 bases and J gave up 9 bases, with 18 bases separating them. CDR3 nucleotide sequence: TGTGCCAGCAGCTTGAGGGGTAGCGTGGGGGGTGAGCAGTTCTTC. It codes for CASSLRGSVGGEQFF.

The chain recombines TRBV5-5 with TRBJ2-3; TRBD2 might be the D (6 bases). The V end was cut by 5 bases, the J end by 1 base, with 17 bases between. CDR1 is SGHKS, CDR2 YYEKEE, per germline (reference sequence). The CDR3 is 16 amino acids. CDR3: CASRLGPGVGTDTQYF. CDR3 bases: TGTGCCAGCAGGTTAGGGCCGGGGGTCGGCACAGATACGCAGTATTTT.

This clone came up a few times. The J gene is TRBJ2-3, the V gene TRBV11-2; 8 bases line up with TRBD1. The CDR3 has 16 residues. Germline lookup yields CDR1 SGHAT and CDR2 FQNNGV. The trim removed 5 bases at V and 2 bases at J, leaving 9 bases unmatched. In nucleotides, the CDR3 is TGTGCCAGCAGCCATCAGACAGGGGCGAACACAGATACGCAGTATTTT. This encodes CASSHQTGANTDTQYF.

This chain links TRBV14 with TRBJ2-1; 12 nucleotides match TRBD2. The CDR3 length is 16 residues. Germline loops: CDR1 SGHDN, CDR2 FVKESK. Germline trimming cut 3 bases from V and 9 bases from J; bases unmatched to any gene: 9. The CDR3 spells CASSHPGLAGLTEQFF. The DNA of the CDR3 is TGTGCCAGCAGCCACCCCGGACTAGCGGGACTCACTGAGCAGTTCTTC. The whole variable domain, filled in from reference TRBV14 and TRBJ2-1, reads EAGVTQFPSHSVIEKGQTVTLRCDPISGHDNLYWYRRVMGKEIKFLLHFVKESKQDESGMPNNRFLAERTGGTYSTLKVQPAELEDSGVYFCASSHPGLAGLTEQFFGPGTRLTVL.

V gene TRBV5-6 combines with J gene TRBJ1-5; the D is unclear. This CDR3 has 14 residues. Trimming left V 3 bases short and J 7 bases short, with 14 bases between. CDR1 and CDR2 from the germline V gene are SGHDT and YYEEEE. CDR3 DNA sequence: TGTGCCAGCAGCTCTGATCAGACGGGACAGCCCCAGCATTTT. The encoded protein is CASSSDQTGQPQHF. The complete variable domain, with remaining parts taken from reference TRBV5-6 and TRBJ1-5, reads DAGVTQSPTHLIKTRGQQVTLRCSPKSGHDTVSWYQQALGQGPQFIFQYYEEEERQRGNFPDRFSGHQFPNYSSELNVNALLLGDSALYLCASSSDQTGQPQHFGDGTRLSIL.

The chain couples TRBV28 to TRBJ2-3, with D maybe TRBD2 (5 bases). Trimming pared 6 bases from V and 3 bases from J, leaving 16 bases between. Per germline, CDR1 MDHEN and CDR2 SYDVKM. CDR3 size: 15 residues. Here the CDR3 DNA reads TGTGCCAGCAGCCCAGGACTTCAGATTACAGATACGCAGTATTTT. Its protein is CASSPGLQITDTQYF. Full variable domain (missing parts from reference TRBV28 and TRBJ2-3): DVKVTQSSRYLVKRTGEKVFLECVQDMDHENMFWYRQDPGLGLRLIYFSYDVKMKEKGDIPEGYSVSREKKERFSLILESASTNQTSMYLCASSPGLQITDTQYFGPGTRLTVL.

The table lists this clone with a few counts. This chain links TRBV19 with TRBJ1-1; 7 nucleotides line up with TRBD1. There are 15 residues in the CDR3. V shed 4 bases and J 1 base; nucleotides not matched to a gene: 6. The germline CDR1 and CDR2 sequences are LNHDA and SQIVND (reference sequence). The CDR3 sequence: CASSTSGTANTEAFF. CDR3 in DNA: TGTGCCAGTAGTACGTCCGGGACAGCGAACACTGAAGCTTTCTTT.

The rearrangement joins TRBV2 to TRBJ2-1, with 11 bases matching TRBD2. The CDR3 sequence is 15 residues long. Germline V gene lookup returns CDR1 SNHLY and CDR2 FYNNEI. V was clipped by 7 bases and J by 3 bases; unmatched bases: 5. The CDR3 nucleotides read TGTGCCAGCATTGAGGGGACTAGCGGCTACAATGAGCAGTTCTTC. Translation: CASIEGTSGYNEQFF.

This clone was recorded only once. V and J are TRBV5-1 and TRBJ2-5, with 10 bases lining up with TRBD2. V dropped 0 bases and J dropped 5; count of bases not matched to a gene: 7. The CDR3 spans 16 residues. Looked up from germline, CDR1 is SGHRS and CDR2 is YFSETQ. The CDR3 coding sequence is TGCGCCAGCAGCTTGGCTTCTAGCGGGAGTTGGGAGACCCAGTACTTC. The encoded protein is CASSLASSGSWETQYF.

V is TRBV5-1 and J is TRBJ2-2; TRBD2 matches 7 bases. The germline CDR1 and CDR2 sequences are SGHRS and YFSETQ. The CDR3 contains 15 residues. V shed 0 bases, J shed 8 bases, and the junction held 7 bases outside the gene matches. Written as DNA, the CDR3 is TGCGCCAGCAGCTTGGCCGGAACTAGCGAGGGGGAGCTGTTTTTT. Protein sequence: CASSLAGTSEGELFF.

This clone was observed once. The chain recombines TRBV5-1 with TRBJ2-7, with 9 bases identical to TRBD1. After removal of 8 bases from V and 7 bases from J, the junction contained 13 bases not matched to a gene. Germline V lookup: CDR1 SGHRS, CDR2 YFSETQ. This CDR3 region has 14 residues. CDR3 bases: TGCGCCAGTCACTCCGGGACAGGGCCAGCAGAGCAGTACTTC. Its translation is CASHSGTGPAEQYF.

The genes are TRBV28 and TRBJ1-1; D is uncertain. Trimming removed 7 bases at V and 3 bases at J, with 18 bases between. This CDR3 comprises 15 residues. From germline, CDR1 is MDHEN and CDR2 SYDVKM. The CDR3 loop reads CASTPPAGWDTEAFF. The CDR3, as DNA: TGTGCCAGCACCCCTCCGGCGGGGTGGGACACTGAAGCTTTCTTT.

The V call is TRBV19, the J call TRBJ2-7; D not resolved. Germline V gives CDR1 LNHDA, CDR2 SQIVND (reference sequence). The CDR3 extends over 14 amino acids. Trimming pared 6 bases from V and 0 bases from J, leaving 12 bases between. This CDR3 reads CASSPTVSSYEQYF. DNA of the CDR3: TGTGCCAGTAGCCCTACAGTGAGCTCCTACGAGCAGTACTTC.

The table lists this clone with a few counts. The rearrangement joins TRBV7-9 to TRBJ1-1; D is unresolved. V gave up 1 base and J gave up 0 bases, with 9 bases separating them. Germline V gives CDR1 SEHNR, CDR2 FQNEAQ (reference sequence). CDR3 length: 15 residues. The chain's CDR3 is CASSLGEEVNTEAFF. The CDR3 DNA reads as TGTGCCAGCAGCTTAGGGGAGGAGGTGAACACTGAAGCTTTCTTT.

This clone was recorded once. This sequence joins TRBV5-4 and TRBJ2-7; 14 nucleotides agree with TRBD2. This CDR3 spans 19 amino acids. Per germline, CDR1 SGHNT and CDR2 YYREEE (reference sequence). The ends lost 4 bases at V and 3 bases at J; junction bases unmatched: 15. The CDR3 loop is CASSKGLAGAGGGYYEQYF. CDR3 nucleotide sequence: TGTGCCAGCAGCAAGGGACTAGCGGGAGCGGGAGGGGGCTACTACGAGCAGTACTTC. Full variable domain (remainder filled in from reference TRBV5-4 and TRBJ2-7): ETGVTQSPTHLIKTRGQQVTLRCSSQSGHNTVSWYQQALGQGPQFIFQYYREEENGRGNFPPRFSGLQFPNYSSELNVNALELDDSALYLCASSKGLAGAGGGYYEQYFGPGTRLTVT.

This clone has a count of ten or more. The chain uses TRBV4-1 and TRBJ2-2, with no clear D. The CDR3 covers 15 residues. Germline loops: CDR1 MGHRA, CDR2 YSYEKL. Between the trimmed V and J ends, which lost 0 bases and 5 bases, there was a span of 10 bases. DNA of the CDR3: TGCGCCAGCAGCCAAGAGATGGGCCAAACCGGGGAGCTGTTTTTT. It specifies CASSQEMGQTGELFF.

The genes are TRBV29-1 and TRBJ2-7; TRBD2 aligns across 10 bases. CDR3 size: 14 residues. Losses at the gene ends were 2 bases for V and 3 bases for J; bases not matched to a gene: 4. Germline V gene lookup returns CDR1 SQVTM and CDR2 ANQGSEA. The CDR3 spells CSVEKASGSYEQYF. In nucleotides, the CDR3 is TGCAGCGTTGAAAAAGCTAGCGGGAGCTACGAGCAGTACTTC.

The V call is TRBV5-4, the J call TRBJ2-3; D not resolved. The CDR3 consists of 12 residues. Germline CDR1 is SGHNT and CDR2 is YYREEE (reference sequence). Trimming pared 4 bases from V and 5 bases from J, leaving 8 bases between. For the CDR3, the DNA is TGTGCCAGCAGCCGAATAGAAGATACGCAGTATTTT. This encodes CASSRIEDTQYF.

The V call is TRBV6-5, the J call TRBJ2-1; 7 bases align to TRBD1. The length of the CDR3 is 16 residues. V shed 3 bases and J 7 bases; nucleotides not matched to a gene: 12. Germline-derived CDR1 and CDR2 are MNHEY and SVGAGI. Written as DNA, the CDR3 is TGTGCCAGCAGTTATAAGCCCCCGACAGGGCTGAATGAGCAGTTCTTC. This sequence encodes CASSYKPPTGLNEQFF.

J is TRBJ2-7 and V is TRBV6-5; the match to TRBD1 covers 8 bases. J gave up 2 bases and V 6 bases, and 3 bases lay outside the gene matches. CDR3 size: 13 residues. CDR1 is MNHEY and CDR2 is SVGAGI in the germline V gene. The CDR3 sequence: CASRRGQAYEQYF. The CDR3 bases are TGTGCCAGCAGGAGGGGACAGGCCTACGAGCAGTACTTC.

The chain combines TRBV18 with TRBJ2-1; TRBD2 matches at 15 bases. This CDR3 contains 16 residues. V lost 2 bases, J lost 4 bases, and 0 bases stayed unmatched. The V gene's germline CDR1 is KGHSH and CDR2 LQKENI. Here the CDR3 DNA reads TGTGCCAGCTCACCAGGGACTAGCGGGGGGTACAATGAGCAGTTCTTC. Translated: CASSPGTSGGYNEQFF.

The chain links TRBV3-1 (or the pseudogene TRBV3-2) to TRBJ2-1; 8 bases match TRBD2. The CDR3 sequence is 14 residues long. Germline CDR1 and CDR2: LGHDT and YNNKEL (reference sequence). After removal of 4 bases from V and 4 bases from J, the junction contained 3 bases not matched to a gene. Written as DNA, the CDR3 is TGTGCCAGCAGCCGCGGGACTAGGTACAATGAGCAGTTCTTC. This sequence encodes CASSRGTRYNEQFF.